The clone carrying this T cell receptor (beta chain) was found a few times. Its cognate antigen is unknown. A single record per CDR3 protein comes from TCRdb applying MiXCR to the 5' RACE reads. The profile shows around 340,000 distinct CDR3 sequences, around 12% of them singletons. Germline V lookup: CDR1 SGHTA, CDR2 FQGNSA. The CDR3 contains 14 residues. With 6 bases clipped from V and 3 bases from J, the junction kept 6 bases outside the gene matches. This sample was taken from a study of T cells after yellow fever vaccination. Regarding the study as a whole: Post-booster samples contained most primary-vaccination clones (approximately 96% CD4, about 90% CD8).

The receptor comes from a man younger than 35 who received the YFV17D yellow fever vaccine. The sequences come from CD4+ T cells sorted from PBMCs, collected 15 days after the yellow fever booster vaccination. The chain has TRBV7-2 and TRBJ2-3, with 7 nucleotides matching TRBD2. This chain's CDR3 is CASSWSGVTDTQYF. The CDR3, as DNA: TGTGCCAGCAGTTGGAGCGGGGTAACAGATACGCAGTATTTT.